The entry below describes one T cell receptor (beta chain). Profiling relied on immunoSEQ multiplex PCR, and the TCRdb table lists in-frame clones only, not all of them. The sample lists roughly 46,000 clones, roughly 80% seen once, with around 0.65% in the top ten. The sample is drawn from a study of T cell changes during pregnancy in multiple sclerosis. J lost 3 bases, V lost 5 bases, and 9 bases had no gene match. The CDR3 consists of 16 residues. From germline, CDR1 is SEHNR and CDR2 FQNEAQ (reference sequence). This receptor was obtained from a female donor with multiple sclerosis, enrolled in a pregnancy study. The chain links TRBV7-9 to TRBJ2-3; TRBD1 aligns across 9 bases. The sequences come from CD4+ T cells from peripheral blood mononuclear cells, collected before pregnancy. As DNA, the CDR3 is TGTGCCAGCAGCCGACGACCGGGACAGGGAACAGATACGCAGTATTTT. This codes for CASSRRPGQGTDTQYF.